The 14 T cell receptor beta chains listed next were all sequenced from one sample in a study of T cell responses to AZD1222 COVID-19 vaccine listed by TCRdb under 2021. Explained via the paper, the time point label denotes: baseline before first vaccination. Receptors were amplified or captured by the immunoSEQ multiplex PCR assay. The table was pulled from immuneACCESS by TCRdb, which kept in-frame rearrangements only. Such tables lose some clones; where checked, under half of the loss comes from unresolved V genes, and the rest has no known cause. The sample records more than 140,000 clones, approximately 88% of which are singletons. Clones ranked in the top ten supply roughly 2% of the sample. Here the sequenced sample was peripheral blood, taken on day 0 of AZD1222 vaccination. The source of these receptors is an adult in good health.

The chain recombines TRBV4-3 with TRBJ2-1, with a possible D match to TRBD2 (6 bases). CDR3 length: 16 residues. Deletions cut 1 base from V and 0 bases from J, with 10 bases between. Germline CDR1 and CDR2: LGHNA and YSLEER. The DNA of the CDR3 is TGCGCCAGCAGCCAAGCCCCAGCGGGCTCCTACAATGAGCAGTTCTTC. This codes for CASSQAPAGSYNEQFF.

V gene TRBV7-8 combines with J gene TRBJ1-4; D gene unclear. Trimming shortened V by 3 bases and J by 0 bases, and 5 bases separated the two germline ends. Germline CDR1 SGHVS, CDR2 FQNEAQ. CDR3 length: 14 residues. CDR3: CASSLMATNEKLFF. CDR3 bases: TGTGCCAGCAGCTTGATGGCAACTAATGAAAAACTGTTTTTT.

This chain connects TRBV7-8 to TRBJ1-2; D ambiguous. There are 13 residues in the CDR3. Trimming took off 5 bases at V and 8 bases at J, with 15 bases between the two ends. The germline V gene has CDR1 SGHVS and CDR2 FQNEAQ. The DNA of the CDR3 is TGTGCCAGCAGCCGTCGGCGGGTGAGGGGCTACACCTTC. This sequence encodes CASSRRRVRGYTF.

The V and J genes are TRBV18 and TRBJ2-3; 9 bases are a match to TRBD1. The CDR3 is 16 amino acids. Germline trimming cut 2 bases from V and 3 bases from J; bases unmatched to any gene: 6. Germline V lookup: CDR1 KGHSH, CDR2 LQKENI. DNA of the CDR3: TGTGCCAGCTCACCATTAACGGGACAGGGAACAGATACGCAGTATTTT. This translates into CASSPLTGQGTDTQYF.

This clone is a singleton in its sample. The CDR3 sequence is CASSYSGVRLTGGYTF. The CDR3 nucleotides are TGTGCCAGCAGTTACTCGGGGGTGCGACTTACAGGAGGCTACACCTTC. The gene calls are TRBV6-5 and TRBJ1-2, with a tentative D call TRBD1 (5 bases). Trimming cost V 0 bases and J 8 bases, with 19 bases left between them. From germline, CDR1 is MNHEY and CDR2 SVGAGI. This CDR3 spans 16 amino acids.

The chain couples TRBV27 to TRBJ2-7; TRBD2 agrees at 9 bases. This CDR3 is 15 amino acids long. V lost 6 bases to trimming and J lost 7 bases; unmatched junction nucleotides: 13. The germline V gene has CDR1 MNHEY and CDR2 SMNVEV (reference sequence). This CDR3 is CASSRGVAGVGEQYF. The CDR3 DNA reads as TGTGCCAGCAGCCGTGGAGTAGCGGGAGTCGGGGAGCAGTACTTC.

The gene calls are TRBV29-1 and TRBJ1-3, with D maybe TRBD1 (5 bases). CDR3 length: 13 residues. Germline V gives CDR1 SQVTM, CDR2 ANQGSEA. Between the trimmed V and J ends, which lost 8 bases and 3 bases, there was a span of 14 bases. The CDR3 bases are TGCAGCTTCCGCGGGGGGGATGGAAACACCATATATTTT. It codes for CSFRGGDGNTIYF.

The table lists this clone with a few counts. The CDR3 loop is CASSESGANVLTF. CDR3 DNA: TGTGCCAGCAGTGAATCTGGGGCCAACGTCCTGACTTTC. The chain is built from TRBV25-1 and TRBJ2-6; D remains ambiguous. Deletions cut 1 base from V and 2 bases from J, with 0 bases between. The CDR3 consists of 13 residues. The germline CDR1 and CDR2 sequences are MGHDK and SYGVNS.

This chain connects TRBV11-2 to TRBJ2-1, with D unclear. Germline values: CDR1 SGHAT, CDR2 FQNNGV. CDR3 size: 15 residues. Trimming shortened V by 1 base and J by 0 bases, and 7 bases separated the two germline ends. The CDR3 is CASSLAGSSYNEQFF. For the CDR3, the DNA is TGTGCCAGCAGCTTAGCAGGTAGCTCCTACAATGAGCAGTTCTTC.

The chain employs TRBV3-1 (or the pseudogene TRBV3-2) and TRBJ1-6; possible D gene TRBD1, 5 bases. CDR3 length: 13 residues. Germline CDR1 and CDR2: LGHDT and YNNKEL (reference sequence). Trimming cost V 3 bases and J 13 bases, with 13 bases left between them. This CDR3 is CASSQGTISPLHF. CDR3 bases: TGTGCCAGCAGCCAGGGGACCATTTCGCCCCTCCACTTT.

CDR3 nucleotide sequence: TGTGCCAGCAGTTACGGACTGGGTGAAAAACTGTTTTTT. Translated, it gives CASSYGLGEKLFF. The chain uses TRBV6-5 and TRBJ1-4; unclear D gene. The ends were cut back, 2 bases at V and 7 bases at J, with 8 bases in the middle. The CDR3 has 13 residues. From germline, CDR1 is MNHEY and CDR2 SVGAGI.

The chain's CDR3 is CASSLLQGARWPQHF. In DNA form, the CDR3 reads TGTGCCAGCAGTTTGCTCCAGGGGGCGCGATGGCCCCAGCATTTT. V usage is TRBV27 and J usage is TRBJ1-5; 8 bases align to TRBD1. Germline trimming cut 3 bases from V and 9 bases from J; bases unmatched to any gene: 10. This CDR3 comprises 15 residues. Germline CDR1 is MNHEY and CDR2 is SMNVEV (reference sequence).

V is TRBV30 and J is TRBJ2-5; D ambiguous. From germline, CDR1 is GTSNPN and CDR2 SVGIG (reference sequence). Trimming took 0 bases from V and 1 from J, leaving 9 bases between them. The CDR3 loop spans 14 amino acids. The CDR3 DNA sequence: TGTGCCTGGAGTGTAGGCCGCCTCCAAGAGACCCAGTACTTC. This translates into CAWSVGRLQETQYF.

The V call is TRBV6-1, the J call TRBJ1-5; 7 bases agree with TRBD1. The CDR3 is 16 residues long. Looked up from germline, CDR1 is MNHNS and CDR2 is SASEGT. V dropped 0 bases and J dropped 7; count of bases not matched to a gene: 9. The CDR3 loop reads CASSEASTGKGQPQHF. The CDR3 DNA is TGTGCCAGCAGTGAAGCGTCGACAGGGAAAGGCCAGCCCCAGCATTTT.